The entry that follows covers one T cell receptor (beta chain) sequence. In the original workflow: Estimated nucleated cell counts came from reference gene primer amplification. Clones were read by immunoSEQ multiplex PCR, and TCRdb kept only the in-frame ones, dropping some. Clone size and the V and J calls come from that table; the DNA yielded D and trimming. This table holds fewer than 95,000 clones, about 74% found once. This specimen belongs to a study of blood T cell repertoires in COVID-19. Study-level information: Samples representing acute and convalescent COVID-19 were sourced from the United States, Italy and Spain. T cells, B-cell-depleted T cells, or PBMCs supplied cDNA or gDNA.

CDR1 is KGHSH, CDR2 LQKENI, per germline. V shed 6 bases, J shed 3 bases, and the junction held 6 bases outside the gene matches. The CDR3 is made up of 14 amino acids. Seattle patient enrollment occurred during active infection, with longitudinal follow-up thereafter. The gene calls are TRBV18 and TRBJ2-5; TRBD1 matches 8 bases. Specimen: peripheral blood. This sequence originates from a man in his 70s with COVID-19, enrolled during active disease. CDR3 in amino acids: CASSPATGEETQYF. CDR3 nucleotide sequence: TGTGCCAGCTCCCCGGCGACAGGGGAAGAGACCCAGTACTTC.